This T cell receptor (beta chain) was sequenced in a study of cytomegalovirus exposure and HLA in healthy donors. Study-wide points: TCR beta sequences reportedly predicted most subjects' HLA-A and HLA-B alleles accurately. Earlier analysis yielded a pattern in which most TCR beta V segments were productive about 90% or about 30% of the time.

The PCR was carried out with 60 Vbeta primers and 13 Jbeta primers. Using immunoSEQ multiplex PCR, the repertoire was profiled, and TCRdb retains in-frame clones only, with some absent. The sample has about 140,000 clones, roughly 77% seen once. The length of the CDR3 is 17 residues. Trimming removed 1 base from V and 6 bases from J; junction bases left unmatched: 9. The germline gives CDR1 SGHAT, CDR2 FQNNGV. As for this clone: Its antigen is unknown.

Healthy donors of bone marrow made up the group. This chain connects TRBV11-2 to TRBJ2-1; 10 nucleotides align to TRBD2. Sequencing was carried out using PBMCs. The sequence was obtained from a woman aged 25 to 45 in good health and CMV-seronegative. For the CDR3, the DNA is TGTGCCAGCAGCTTAGGTGGCAGCGGGGGGGCGGTCAATGAGCAGTTCTTC. It encodes CASSLGGSGGAVNEQFF.